These T cell receptor beta chains were read from a single sample in a study of spatial heterogeneity in lung cancer. TCRdb recomputed calls from the 5' RACE reads with MiXCR, one row per CDR3 protein. The table lists 3,000 to 4,500 distinct CDR3 sequences, roughly 24% of them singletons. Sequences were derived from normal lung tissue next to the tumor, sampled at surgery. The receptors here all came from a male donor with early-stage non-small cell lung cancer. Both conserved end residues are part of each CDR3. The D gene is left open where the match is weak. Clone size is not always given. Where it is, it says once, few, many or a class for expanded clones.

cdr3_length j_call d_call clone_size v_call cdr3_aa cdr3_nt
12 TRBJ1-2 . medium-sized TRBV12-3/TRBV12-4 CASRVTASGYTF TGTGCCAGCAGAGTTACAGCAAGCGGCTACACCTTC
12 TRBJ1-1 . few TRBV2 CASRFRGTEAFF TGTGCCAGCAGATTTAGAGGGACTGAAGCTTTCTTT
14 TRBJ2-3 TRBD2 medium-sized TRBV20-1 CSASGLINTDTQYF TGCAGTGCTTCGGGACTAATTAACACAGATACGCAGTATTTT
15 TRBJ1-4 . . TRBV28 CASSLRGQSNEKLFF TGTGCCAGCAGTTTACGCGGACAGTCTAATGAAAAACTGTTTTTT
13 TRBJ2-1 . many TRBV7-3 CASSVKAGSLQFF TGTGCCAGCAGCGTAAAAGCTGGGAGTTTGCAGTTCTTC
13 TRBJ1-1 . . TRBV6-5 CASSSYVNTEAFF TGTGCCAGCAGTAGCTATGTGAACACTGAAGCTTTCTTT
14 TRBJ2-5 . large TRBV18 CASSLGGMRETQYF TGTGCCAGCTCACTCGGGGGTATGCGAGAGACCCAGTACTTC
15 TRBJ2-5 . medium-sized TRBV12-5 CASGFGAPTRETQYF TGTGCTAGTGGTTTCGGGGCCCCCACGAGAGAGACCCAGTACTTC
18 TRBJ2-6 . medium-sized TRBV7-8 CASSLRTRRVSGANVLTF TGTGCCAGCAGCTTACGAACTAGGAGGGTCTCTGGGGCCAACGTCCTGACTTTC
14 TRBJ1-1 . . TRBV7-3 CASSLTSGDTEAFF TGTGCCAGCAGCTTAACGTCTGGGGACACTGAAGCTTTCTTT
14 TRBJ2-5 . few TRBV5-4 CASAKTPRQETQYF TGTGCCAGCGCAAAAACACCCCGCCAAGAGACCCAGTACTTC
16 TRBJ1-2 TRBD1 many TRBV2 CASRARETGILYGYTF TGTGCCAGCAGAGCAAGAGAGACAGGGATACTATATGGCTACACCTTC
15 TRBJ2-1 TRBD1 medium-sized TRBV3-1 CASSQGQGAYNEQFF TGTGCCAGCAGCCAGGGACAGGGAGCCTACAATGAGCAGTTCTTC
14 TRBJ1-2 . . TRBV5-1 CASSLGGENYGYTF TGCGCCAGCAGCTTGGGGGGTGAGAACTATGGCTACACCTTC
13 TRBJ1-5 . medium-sized TRBV5-1 CASSQGTDQPQHF TGCGCCAGCAGCCAAGGGACGGATCAGCCCCAGCATTTT
15 TRBJ2-3 TRBD1 medium-sized TRBV10-3 CAITHGQGEADTQYF TGTGCCATCACCCACGGACAGGGAGAGGCAGATACGCAGTATTTT
16 TRBJ1-1 . many TRBV7-8 CASSLVSIPLRTEAFF TGTGCCAGCAGCTTAGTGAGTATCCCCCTAAGGACTGAAGCTTTCTTT
14 TRBJ2-3 . medium-sized TRBV30 CAWSATGLRDTQYF TGTGCCTGGAGTGCCACAGGGTTGAGGGATACGCAGTATTTT
14 TRBJ1-2 TRBD1 many TRBV11-2 CASSFDRGTAGYTF TGTGCCAGCAGCTTCGACAGGGGAACGGCTGGCTACACCTTC
14 TRBJ2-5 TRBD1 medium-sized TRBV3-1 CASSPTGVQETQYF TGTGCCAGCAGCCCGACAGGGGTACAAGAGACCCAGTACTTC
18 TRBJ1-4 . many TRBV2 CASSSDRTIHATNEKLFF TGTGCCAGCAGTTCTGACAGAACTATCCACGCAACTAATGAAAAACTGTTTTTT
19 TRBJ1-3 . medium-sized TRBV7-3 CASIPLPTGGEDSGNTIYF TGTGCCAGCATCCCCCTCCCCACCGGGGGGGAAGACTCTGGAAACACCATATATTTT
14 TRBJ1-1 . . TRBV11-2 CASSLAGLGTEAFF TGTGCCAGCAGCTTAGCTGGGCTGGGCACTGAAGCTTTCTTT
12 TRBJ2-5 . . TRBV29-1 CSASLGSETQYF TGCAGCGCATCTCTGGGATCAGAGACCCAGTACTTC
13 TRBJ2-3 . medium-sized TRBV30 CAWMTAPTDTQYF TGTGCCTGGATGACAGCCCCGACAGATACGCAGTATTTT